The 8 T cell receptor beta chains listed next were all sequenced from one sample in a study of response to subunit inactivated influenza vaccine. One entry per CDR3 protein, called by TCRdb with MiXCR from the RT-PCR reads. The table has some 150,000 distinct CDR3 sequences, roughly 12% seen once. These same data were also listed under a study on T cells expressing NK-cell markers. That source reports: The authors made TCR beta cDNA libraries by 5'RACE template switching. This switching added a universal primer site and UMIs.

The sequencing here drew on CD8+ T cells sorted from PBMCs, taken roughly 12 days after vaccination. The receptors derive from a man in his forties or fifties who received an inactivated influenza vaccine.

This chain uses TRBV12-3 or TRBV12-4 with TRBJ2-7, with D unresolved. The CDR3 length is 14 residues. V lost 3 bases, J lost 2 bases, and 11 bases lay in between. CDR3 protein: CASSFGGSTYEQYF. DNA of the CDR3: TGTGCCAGCAGTTTCGGCGGCTCAACCTACGAGCAGTACTTC.

The genes are TRBV28 and TRBJ1-5, with TRBD1 as a possible D gene (6 bases). CDR3 length equals 17 residues. V lost 5 bases, J lost 0 bases, and 17 bases lay in between. CDR1 is MDHEN, CDR2 SYDVKM, per germline. CDR3 sequence: CASSPEWTDYSNQPQHF. CDR3 in DNA: TGTGCCAGCAGTCCGGAATGGACAGATTATAGCAATCAGCCCCAGCATTTT.

The chain is built from TRBV7-2 and TRBJ2-4; D ambiguous. Germline CDR1 reads SGHTA; CDR2 reads FQGNSA. Trimming shortened V by 4 bases and J by 6 bases, and 7 bases separated the two germline ends. The CDR3 runs 12 residues. The CDR3 nucleotides read TGTGCCAGCAGCTCGGCAACAAACATTCAGTACTTC. It yields the protein CASSSATNIQYF.

The gene calls are TRBV7-9 and TRBJ1-1, with D unresolved. The germline V gene encodes CDR1 SEHNR and CDR2 FQNEAQ (reference sequence). This CDR3 has 13 amino acids. Trimming stripped 3 bases from V and 1 base from J, with 6 bases between. This chain's CDR3 is CASSLQPNTEAFF. The CDR3 nucleotides are TGTGCCAGCAGCTTGCAACCGAACACTGAAGCTTTCTTT.

This clonotype occurred a few times. This sequence joins TRBV27 and TRBJ2-1; 9 nucleotides match TRBD2. The J segment lost 3 bases and the V segment lost 4 bases, leaving 4 bases of the junction unmatched. CDR3 size: 15 residues. Germline values: CDR1 MNHEY, CDR2 SMNVEV (reference sequence). The DNA for the CDR3 is TGTGCCAGCAGTTCAGGACTAGCGCGCTACAATGAGCAGTTCTTC. Translated, it gives CASSSGLARYNEQFF.

There are a few counts of this clonotype. V and J are TRBV12-3 or TRBV12-4 and TRBJ2-1; 10 bases align to TRBD2. The CDR3 is made up of 13 amino acids. V lost 5 bases, J lost 9 bases, and 4 bases stayed unmatched. CDR3 in amino acids: CASSPGLAVEQFF. DNA of the CDR3: TGTGCCAGCAGTCCCGGACTAGCGGTTGAGCAGTTCTTC.

A remark on this clonotype: Being one base from a much bigger clone, this may be a read error. This chain connects TRBV29-1 to TRBJ2-7, with 8 bases fitting TRBD2. Per germline, CDR1 SQVTM and CDR2 ANQGSEA. The CDR3 is 13 residues long. CDR3 DNA: TGCGGCGTTGAAAGCGGGAGTGCCTACGAGCAGTACTTC. Translation gives CGVESGSAYEQYF.

V and J are TRBV30 and TRBJ1-1, with D possibly matching TRBD1 (6 bases). The CDR3 covers 13 residues. Germline-derived CDR1 and CDR2 are GTSNPN and SVGIG (reference sequence). V lost 2 bases, J lost 4 bases, and 11 bases lay in between. The CDR3 protein is CAWSQGQFTEAFF. CDR3 sequence (DNA): TGTGCCTGGAGTCAGGGGCAGTTCACTGAAGCTTTCTTT.